This TCR beta chain was sequenced during a study of cytomegalovirus exposure and HLA in healthy donors. Overall study results and limits: Relative to the 666-donor mean, N-insertions were reportedly fewer in an Asian-associated ancestry cluster in a later analysis. In a later analysis, a missense DCLRE1C variant was linked to TCR beta V- and J-gene trimming. In vitro work confirmed that a few CMV-associated chains recognize CMV antigens.

Germline CDR1 reads GTSNPN; CDR2 reads SVGIG (reference sequence). Trimming stripped 0 bases from V and 4 bases from J, with 13 bases between. This CDR3 comprises 15 residues. A remark on this clone: The antigen remains unidentified.

Donors likely had unrecorded immune exposures despite being nominally healthy when sampled. The PCR had 60 Vbeta and 13 Jbeta primers. The data were produced by immunoSEQ multiplex PCR, yet TCRdb's version contains in-frame clones alone and is incomplete. This sample has about 200,000 clones; more than 75% occur once, and the top ten carry roughly 1.5%. This receptor was identified in a woman in her forties or fifties in good health and CMV-seronegative. The sequencing input was PBMCs. This sequence joins TRBV30 and TRBJ2-1, with D unresolved. The chain's CDR3 is CAWSVGSARYNEQFF. The CDR3 DNA reads TGTGCCTGGAGTGTAGGAAGCGCCCGTTACAATGAGCAGTTCTTC.